The clone carrying this T cell receptor (beta chain) was seen more than once but under ten times. The antigen is unknown. The junction and the germline gene differ at one end; a read error may be behind it. Then a second PCR, running roughly 6 to 12 cycles, was carried out with a sample-barcoded 5' primer and a J-beta primer mix. TCRdb ran MiXCR on the 5' RACE reads and lists one entry per CDR3 protein. The sample consists of some 700,000 distinct CDR3 sequences, 22% of them appearing once. The CDR3 consists of 11 residues. From germline, CDR1 is MNHNY and CDR2 SVGAGI (reference sequence). The sample belongs to a study of blood T cells in healthy people across ages. Broader study findings: The recorded TCR beta diversity per million T cells decreased in a roughly linear manner with age. It was held that the diversity estimates obtained from one million T cells were underestimates. Samples with more naive T cells showed higher observed beta diversity.

This chain connects TRBV6-6 to TRBJ2-7; D not certain. The sequence derives from a man between 65 and 79 years old in good health. Material: blood. The CDR3, as DNA: TGTGCCAGCAGTGAGGACGACGTGGTGTTCTTC. Encoded protein: CASSEDDVVFF.